The 14 T cell receptor beta chains below all came from one sample that was sequenced in a study of regulatory T cells in long-lasting Graves disease. Construction of TCR beta libraries relied on iRepertoire HTBI primers and on Arm-PCR targeting CDR3 regions. TCRdb passed the multiplex PCR reads through MiXCR, listing each CDR3 protein once. The sample carries 300,000 to 450,000 distinct CDR3 sequences, about 14% recorded once. Time point specified: newly diagnosed GD, antithyroid drugs for less than 3 months. Extracted PBMC RNA gave rise to the TCR library. The specimen was peripheral blood mononuclear cells (PBMCs), collected at new diagnosis, from a patient treated with antithyroid drugs. These TCRs come from a female donor with Graves disease.

This clonotype was seen repeatedly, ten times or more. The chain couples TRBV10-2 to TRBJ1-2; D uncertain. The germline V gene has CDR1 WSHSY and CDR2 SAAADI. The CDR3 sequence is 13 residues long. V lost 2 bases and J 8 bases, leaving 12 bases between the germline ends. DNA for the CDR3: TGCGCCAGCAGTGAGGCCCCAGCGGAGGGCTACACCTTC. It specifies CASSEAPAEGYTF.

The sample holds a few counts of this clonotype. This chain uses TRBV19 with TRBJ2-5; a weak D match, TRBD2 (5 bases). This CDR3 region has 12 residues. Trimming pared 11 bases from V and 1 base from J, leaving 11 bases between. Germline CDR1 LNHDA, CDR2 SQIVND (reference sequence). The CDR3 DNA reads TGTGCCTGCGGGCGGTCCCAAGAGACCCAGTACTTC. It encodes CACGRSQETQYF.

This sequence joins TRBV19 and TRBJ1-2; D not certain. CDR1 is LNHDA and CDR2 is SQIVND in the germline V gene (reference sequence). This CDR3 is built from 15 residues. V dropped 1 base and J dropped 4 bases, with 13 bases sitting between them. The CDR3 is CASSIVRVRGYGYTF. CDR3 DNA: TGTGCCAGTAGTATAGTCCGAGTCCGGGGCTATGGCTACACCTTC.

As to this clonotype: Germline is not matched at one junction end, which may reflect a read error. V gene TRBV18 combines with J gene TRBJ2-7; D not certain. The CDR3 is 13 amino acids. CDR1 KGHSH and CDR2 LQKENI come from the germline V gene. The CDR3 protein is CASSPLPSCEQYF. DNA for the CDR3: TGTGCCAGCTCACCACTGCCCTCCTGCGAGCAGTACTTC.

This clonotype was counted many times. The chain joins TRBV4-3 to TRBJ1-2; unclear D gene. V was trimmed by 0 bases and J by 8 bases, leaving 16 bases between them. CDR1 is LGHNA and CDR2 is YSLEER in the germline V gene. The CDR3 runs to 15 residues. The CDR3, as DNA: TGCGCCAGCAGCCAAGAGGCCACGGGAAAGATCGGCTACACCTTC. The encoded protein is CASSQEATGKIGYTF.

The V and J genes are TRBV6-2 or TRBV6-3 and TRBJ2-2, with D possibly matching TRBD1 (6 bases). Germline CDR1 MNHEY, CDR2 SVGEGT. The CDR3 has 18 amino acids. Trimming pared 5 bases from V and 4 bases from J, leaving 23 bases between. CDR3 sequence reads: CASSEGWTVLSGTGELFF. The CDR3 bases are TGTGCCAGCAGTGAAGGTTGGACAGTTTTATCCGGCACCGGGGAGCTGTTTTTT.

This clonotype has ten or more counts. This chain uses TRBV3-1 with TRBJ2-5, with 7 bases that match TRBD2. Germline CDR1 and CDR2: LGHDT and YNNKEL (reference sequence). This CDR3 has 17 amino acids. The V gene end was trimmed by 2 bases and the J gene end by 5 bases; junction bases not matched to a gene: 14. The CDR3 bases are TGTGCCAGCAGCCAAAAGCCCTGGACTAGGAAGGGGGAGACCCAGTACTTC. Amino acid sequence: CASSQKPWTRKGETQYF.

This clonotype was counted ten times or more. The V and J genes are TRBV28 and TRBJ2-2; 8 bases match TRBD2. This CDR3 has 13 residues. J lost 7 bases, V lost 2 bases, and 0 bases had no gene match. Germline V gene lookup returns CDR1 MDHEN and CDR2 SYDVKM. The CDR3 reads CASSLAGGGELFF. The CDR3 DNA reads TGTGCCAGCAGTTTAGCGGGAGGCGGGGAGCTGTTTTTT.

There are a few counts of this clonotype. The rearrangement joins TRBV5-1 to TRBJ1-2; possibly TRBD1 for D (5 bases). This CDR3 has 14 residues. V gave up 4 bases and J gave up 1 base, with 11 bases separating them. Germline CDR1 and CDR2: SGHRS and YFSETQ. The CDR3 here is CASSPGGNNYGYTF. The CDR3 coding sequence is TGCGCCAGCAGCCCCGGGGGGAATAACTATGGCTACACCTTC.

The sample holds many counts of this clonotype. The V call is TRBV6-5, the J call TRBJ2-3; D is perhaps TRBD1 (6 bases). V lost 4 bases and J lost 4, with 15 bases in between. The CDR3 contains 15 residues. Germline V gene lookup returns CDR1 MNHEY and CDR2 SVGAGI. CDR3 sequence (DNA): TGTGCCAGCAGTTTATACAGGGAGACTGCAGATACGCAGTATTTT. It encodes CASSLYRETADTQYF.

The table lists this clonotype with a few counts. The V and J genes are TRBV19 and TRBJ2-2, with 10 bases matching TRBD2. After removal of 5 bases from V and 5 bases from J, the junction contained 2 bases not matched to a gene. Germline CDR1 is LNHDA and CDR2 is SQIVND (reference sequence). The CDR3 consists of 14 residues. CDR3: CASSSGLATGELFF. DNA for the CDR3: TGTGCCAGTAGTTCGGGACTAGCGACCGGGGAGCTGTTTTTT.

The chain employs TRBV11-2 and TRBJ2-2, with D unclear. Looked up from germline, CDR1 is SGHAT and CDR2 is FQNNGV. V was clipped by 5 bases and J by 6 bases, with 13 bases between them. CDR3 length: 14 amino acids. The CDR3 spells CASSGWRSPGELFF. In DNA, the CDR3 is TGTGCCAGCAGCGGATGGAGAAGCCCCGGGGAGCTGTTTTTT.

V and J are TRBV2 and TRBJ2-5, with unresolved D. Trimming removed 5 bases at V and 5 bases at J, with 15 bases between. The V gene's germline CDR1 is SNHLY and CDR2 FYNNEI. The CDR3 spans 14 residues. CDR3 sequence: CASSKNPVQETQYF. CDR3 nucleotides: TGTGCCAGCAGTAAGAACCCCGTTCAGGAGACCCAGTACTTC.

This clonotype has ten or more counts. This sequence joins TRBV20-1 and TRBJ1-1; D is perhaps TRBD1 (5 bases). The CDR3 contains 12 residues. Looked up from germline, CDR1 is DFQATT and CDR2 is SNEGSKA (reference sequence). V was trimmed by 8 bases and J by 1 base, leaving 11 bases between them. CDR3 sequence (DNA): TGCAGTAGTAGGAGGGGGAACACTGAAGCTTTCTTT. It codes for CSSRRGNTEAFF.